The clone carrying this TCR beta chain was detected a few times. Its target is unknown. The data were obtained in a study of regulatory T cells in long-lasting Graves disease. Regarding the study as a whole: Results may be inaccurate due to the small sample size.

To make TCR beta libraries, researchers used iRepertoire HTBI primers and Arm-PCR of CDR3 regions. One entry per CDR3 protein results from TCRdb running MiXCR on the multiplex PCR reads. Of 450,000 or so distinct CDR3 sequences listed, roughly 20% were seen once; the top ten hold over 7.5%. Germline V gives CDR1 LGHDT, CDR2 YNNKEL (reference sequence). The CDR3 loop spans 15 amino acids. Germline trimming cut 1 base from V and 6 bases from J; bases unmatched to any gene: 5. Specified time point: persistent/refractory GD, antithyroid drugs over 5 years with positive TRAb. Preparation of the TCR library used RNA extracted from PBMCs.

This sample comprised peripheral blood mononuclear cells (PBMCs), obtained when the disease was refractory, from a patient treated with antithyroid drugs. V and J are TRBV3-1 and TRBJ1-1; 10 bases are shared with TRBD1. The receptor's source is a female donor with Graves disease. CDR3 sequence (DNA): TGTGCCAGCAGCCAAGGACAGGGGGCAAGGGCTGAAGCTTTCTTT. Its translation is CASSQGQGARAEAFF.